The subject of this entry is one T cell receptor beta chain. Its antigen is currently unknown. Each donor was healthy, and each was a bone marrow donor. It was with 60 Vbeta and 13 Jbeta primers that the PCR ran. TCRdb's copy holds only in-frame clones and misses some; the assay was immunoSEQ multiplex PCR. The sample has approximately 240,000 clones, roughly 89% seen once. The data originate from a study of cytomegalovirus exposure and HLA in healthy donors. Broader study findings: As was reported, the HLA-A and HLA-B alleles of most subjects were accurately predicted from TCR beta sequences. The study had only CMV serostatus as immune exposure information. Reportedly, diagnosis of cytomegalovirus status by the classifier showed high specificity and sensitivity.

The sequenced sample consisted of PBMCs. This TCR came from a woman aged 18-35 years in good health and CMV-seronegative.

CDR3 bases: TGCGCCAGCAGCCAATCGGAGGAGGGGACAGACCCCTTCTATGGCTACACCTTC. It translates to CASSQSEEGTDPFYGYTF. The chain couples TRBV4-1 to TRBJ1-2; 7 bases are shared with TRBD1. V lost 2 bases, J lost 4 bases, and 16 bases stayed unmatched. This CDR3 has 18 amino acids. Germline V gene sequence: CDR1 MGHRA, CDR2 YSYEKL.